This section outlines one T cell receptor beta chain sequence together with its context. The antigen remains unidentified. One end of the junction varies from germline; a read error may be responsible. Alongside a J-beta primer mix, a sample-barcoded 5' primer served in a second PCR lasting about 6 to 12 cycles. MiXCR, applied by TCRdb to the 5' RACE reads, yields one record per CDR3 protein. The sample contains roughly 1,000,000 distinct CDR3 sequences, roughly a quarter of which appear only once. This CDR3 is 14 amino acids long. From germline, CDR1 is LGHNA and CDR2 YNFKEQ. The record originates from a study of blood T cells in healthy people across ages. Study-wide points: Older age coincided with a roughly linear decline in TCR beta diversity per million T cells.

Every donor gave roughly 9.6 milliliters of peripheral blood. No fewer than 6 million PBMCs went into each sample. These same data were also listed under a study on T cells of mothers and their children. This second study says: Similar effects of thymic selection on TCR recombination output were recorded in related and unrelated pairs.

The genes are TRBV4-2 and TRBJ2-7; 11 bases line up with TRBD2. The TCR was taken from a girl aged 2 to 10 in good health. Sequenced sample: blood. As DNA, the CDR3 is TGTGCCAGCAGCCAGTCTAGCGGGGGGATGGAGCAGCTCTTC. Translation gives CASSQSSGGMEQLF.